This is a list of T cell receptor beta chains from one sample in a study of T cell repertoires in cytomegalovirus infection. TCRdb redid the calling of the reads with MiXCR, one entry per CDR3 protein. The sample contains about 680,000 distinct CDR3 sequences, approximately 24% of which appear only once. Sequenced: CD8+ T cells from PBMCs. The receptors were sampled from a human donor in good health (CMV status not recorded). Some clones in this sample may be carry-over from other donors' samples. Both conserved end residues are part of each CDR3. A D gene is named only where the DNA matches it firmly. The size of a clone is reported for some rows only, either as once, few or many, or as a class for expanded clones.

v_call	d_call	clone_size	j_call	cdr3_aa	cdr3_nt
TRBV4-1	.	.	TRBJ2-3	CASSRGGPGDTQYF	TGCGCCAGCAGCCGTGGGGGCCCGGGAGATACGCAGTATTTT
TRBV27	TRBD2	.	TRBJ2-5	CASSLSLLAGQETQYF	TGTGCCAGCAGTTTGTCTCTGCTAGCGGGGCAAGAGACCCAGTACTTC
TRBV14	.	few	TRBJ2-2	CASSQDLVWVPYTGELFF	TGTGCCAGCAGCCAAGATTTGGTTTGGGTGCCCTACACCGGGGAGCTGTTTTTT
TRBV2	.	.	TRBJ1-1	CASSRWGTNTEAFF	TGTGCCAGCAGCCGATGGGGGACGAACACTGAAGCTTTCTTT
TRBV7-9	.	.	TRBJ1-2	CASSFPFGEGYTF	TGTGCCAGCAGCTTTCCCTTCGGGGAGGGCTACACCTTC
TRBV7-8	.	few	TRBJ1-1	CASSHRQGNWNTEAFF	TGTGCCAGCAGCCATCGCCAGGGGAATTGGAACACTGAAGCTTTCTTT
TRBV6-5	.	.	TRBJ2-3	CASSYSPGHYLTDTQYF	TGTGCCAGCAGTTACTCTCCGGGACACTACCTCACAGATACGCAGTATTTT
TRBV7-2	.	many	TRBJ2-6	CASRNTGTPYVLTF	TGTGCCAGCAGAAACACCGGGACTCCCTACGTCCTGACTTTC
TRBV29-1	TRBD1	.	TRBJ1-5	CSVEAGDRRKHF	TGCAGCGTTGAAGCGGGGGACAGGCGAAAGCATTTT
TRBV5-6	.	many	TRBJ1-2	CASSLNGPSGYTF	TGTGCCAGCAGCTTGAACGGACCCTCTGGCTACACCTTC
TRBV20-1	.	.	TRBJ2-6	CSARERAGANVLTF	TGCAGTGCTAGAGAAAGGGCTGGGGCCAACGTCCTGACTTTC
TRBV7-6	.	few	TRBJ2-5	CASSLAPVMETQYF	TGTGCCAGCAGCTTAGCCCCCGTTATGGAGACCCAGTACTTC
TRBV7-9	.	many	TRBJ1-2	CASSLGGTLDGYTF	TGTGCCAGCAGCCTCGGGGGCACCTTAGATGGCTACACCTTC
TRBV7-6	.	.	TRBJ1-1	CASSLYPEADTEAFF	TGTGCCAGCAGCTTATACCCCGAGGCCGACACTGAAGCTTTCTTT
TRBV7-9	.	many	TRBJ2-7	CASSSSGSEQYF	TGTGCCAGCAGCTCCTCAGGGAGCGAGCAGTACTTC
TRBV7-8	.	few	TRBJ2-5	CASSSVQGPQETQYF	TGTGCCAGCAGCTCCGTTCAGGGACCCCAAGAGACCCAGTACTTC
TRBV3-1	.	.	TRBJ1-5	CASSQGTNSNQPQHF	TGTGCCAGCAGCCAGGGGACAAATAGCAATCAGCCCCAGCATTTT